The sequence of this T cell receptor beta chain was determined in a study of blood T cell repertoires in COVID-19. Which cohort a participant joined came from the clinical history participants gave. Germline CDR1 LNHDA, CDR2 SQIVND (reference sequence). V shed 4 bases and J shed 3 bases, with 15 bases lying between them. The CDR3 covers 16 residues. Authors' methods: The assay estimated nucleated cells by amplifying reference gene primers. Some clones are missing from TCRdb's copy, which holds only in-frame ones; the method was immunoSEQ multiplex PCR. Clone size and V and J calls were adopted from that table, with D and trimming inferred from the DNA. This sample has about 180,000 clones, with about 91% found just once.

Sequencing was done on a sample of PBMCs or T cells enriched from blood (not recorded which). J is TRBJ1-4 and V is TRBV19; D is possibly TRBD1 (6 bases). The receptor's source is a woman aged 40 to 50 with acute COVID-19. CDR3 DNA: TGTGCCAGTAGTAGAAACAGGGATCGCGCTAATGAAAAACTGTTTTTT. It translates to CASSRNRDRANEKLFF.